This passage covers 5 T cell receptor beta chains from one sample sequenced in a study of cytomegalovirus exposure and HLA in healthy donors. PCR was performed using 60 Vbeta and 13 Jbeta primers. Assay: immunoSEQ multiplex PCR; the TCRdb copy retains only in-frame clones and omits some. The table has about 180,000 clones, over 70% seen once. The sample taken for sequencing was PBMCs. The source is a man between 18 and 29 years old in good health and CMV-seronegative.

This clone showed up just a few times. The rearrangement uses TRBV11-2 and TRBJ2-2, with TRBD1 matching over 9 bases. The CDR3 contains 14 residues. The V gene's germline CDR1 is SGHAT and CDR2 FQNNGV. V was pared by 6 bases and J by 5 bases, with 4 bases of the junction left unmatched. CDR3 in amino acids: CASRRDRETGELFF. The CDR3 DNA reads as TGTGCCAGCAGACGGGACAGGGAGACCGGGGAGCTGTTTTTT.

This sequence joins TRBV29-1 and TRBJ1-2, with D maybe TRBD1 (6 bases). With 5 bases removed from V and 6 bases from J, the gap between germline ends came to 7 bases. CDR3 length equals 10 residues. Germline V gene data show CDR1 as SQVTM and CDR2 as ANQGSEA. The CDR3 here is CSVSGDGYTF. As DNA, the CDR3 is TGCAGCGTTTCAGGGGATGGCTACACCTTC.

This clone was counted only a few times. This rearrangement joins TRBV18 to TRBJ1-1; D perhaps matches TRBD1 (5 bases). The V end was cut by 0 bases, the J end by 3 bases, with 11 bases between. Germline CDR1 is KGHSH and CDR2 is LQKENI. The CDR3 extends over 15 amino acids. The CDR3 loop is CASSPPGGGDTEAFF. CDR3 nucleotide sequence: TGTGCCAGCTCACCACCGGGGGGAGGGGACACTGAAGCTTTCTTT.

The chain carries TRBV4-1 and TRBJ2-1; 16 bases fit TRBD2. This CDR3 contains 19 residues. V was pared by 4 bases and J by 8 bases, with 14 bases of the junction left unmatched. Germline-derived CDR1 and CDR2 are MGHRA and YSYEKL. The CDR3 DNA follows: TGCGCCAGCAGCCCGTCTATTGGGACTAGCGGGGGGGCGGGCTATGAGCAGTTCTTC. Protein sequence: CASSPSIGTSGGAGYEQFF.

V gene TRBV5-4 combines with J gene TRBJ2-3; the D is unclear. The V gene's germline CDR1 is SGHNT and CDR2 YYREEE (reference sequence). Trimming removed 2 bases at V and 1 base at J, with 11 bases between. The CDR3 has 15 residues. The CDR3 coding sequence is TGTGCCAGCAGCTTTATCGGCCAGGGCACAGATACGCAGTATTTT. Amino acid sequence: CASSFIGQGTDTQYF.